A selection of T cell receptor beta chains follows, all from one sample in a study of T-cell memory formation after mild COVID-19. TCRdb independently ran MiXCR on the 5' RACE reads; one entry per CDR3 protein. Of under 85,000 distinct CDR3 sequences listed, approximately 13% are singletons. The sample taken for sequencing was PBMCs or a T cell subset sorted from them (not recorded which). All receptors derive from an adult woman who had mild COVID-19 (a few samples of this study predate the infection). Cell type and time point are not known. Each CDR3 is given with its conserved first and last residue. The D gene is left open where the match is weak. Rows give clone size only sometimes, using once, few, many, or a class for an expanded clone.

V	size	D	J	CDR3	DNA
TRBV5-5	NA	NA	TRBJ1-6	CASSFLVWVNDDSPLHF	TGTGCCAGCAGCTTTTTGGTGTGGGTTAATGACGATTCACCCCTCCACTTT
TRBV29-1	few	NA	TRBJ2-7	CSVELYYEQYF	TGCAGCGTTGAATTGTATTACGAGCAGTACTTC
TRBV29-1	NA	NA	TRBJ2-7	CSVEDLGSTYEQYF	TGCAGCGTTGAAGATCTTGGTTCTACCTACGAGCAGTACTTC
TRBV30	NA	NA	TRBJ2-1	CAWSWVYNNEQFF	TGTGCCTGGAGTTGGGTATACAACAATGAGCAGTTCTTC
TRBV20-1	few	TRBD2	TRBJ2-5	CSANSGDYDQETQYF	TGCAGTGCCAATAGTGGGGACTATGACCAAGAGACCCAGTACTTC
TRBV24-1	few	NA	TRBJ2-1	CATSDRRALYNEQFF	TGTGCCACCAGTGATAGGAGGGCCCTTTACAATGAGCAGTTCTTC
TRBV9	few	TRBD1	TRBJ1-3	CASSGGQGRPGNTIYF	TGTGCCAGCAGCGGCGGACAGGGGAGGCCTGGAAACACCATATATTTT
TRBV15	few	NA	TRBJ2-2	CATSRESSAGELFF	TGTGCCACCAGCAGAGAGTCGTCGGCCGGGGAGCTGTTTTTT
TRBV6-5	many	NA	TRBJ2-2	CASSYSRGGGGELFF	TGTGCCAGCAGTTACTCTAGGGGAGGTGGCGGGGAGCTGTTTTTT
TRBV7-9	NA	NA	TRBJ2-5	CASSFVTAWETQYF	TGTGCCAGCAGCTTTGTGACGGCGTGGGAGACCCAGTACTTC
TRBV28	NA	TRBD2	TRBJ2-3	CAISSAGADTQYF	TGTGCCATCTCAAGCGCGGGGGCAGATACGCAGTATTTT
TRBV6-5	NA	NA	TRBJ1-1	CASSYSTLDSPYTEAFF	TGTGCCAGCAGTTACTCGACGCTCGACAGTCCTTACACTGAAGCTTTCTTT
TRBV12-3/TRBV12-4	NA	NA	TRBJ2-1	CASSFRQIYNEQFF	TGTGCCAGCAGTTTTCGACAGATTTACAATGAGCAGTTCTTC
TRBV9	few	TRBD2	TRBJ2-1	CASSVGLAGTYNEQFF	TGTGCCAGCAGCGTTGGACTAGCGGGGACATACAATGAGCAGTTCTTC
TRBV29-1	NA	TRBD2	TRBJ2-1	CSVESSGSLHEQFF	TGCAGCGTTGAGAGTAGCGGGAGTTTACATGAGCAGTTCTTC
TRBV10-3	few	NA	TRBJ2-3	CATGGTTVTSTDTQYF	TGTGCCACCGGAGGAACGACGGTGACCTCCACAGATACGCAGTATTTT
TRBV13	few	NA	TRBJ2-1	CASSLGQTEQFF	TGTGCCAGCAGCTTAGGGCAAACTGAGCAGTTCTTC
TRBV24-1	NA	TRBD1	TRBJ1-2	CATSGRDSPYGYTF	TGTGCCACCAGTGGGCGGGACAGCCCCTATGGCTACACCTTC
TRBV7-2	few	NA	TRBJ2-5	CARTGDTGQETQYF	TGTGCCAGGACGGGGGACACGGGGCAAGAGACCCAGTACTTC
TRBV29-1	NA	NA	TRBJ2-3	CSVEGTKGTQYF	TGCAGCGTTGAAGGGACTAAGGGTACGCAGTATTTT
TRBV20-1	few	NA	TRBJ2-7	CSARAEGVRGPGEEQYF	TGCAGTGCTAGAGCGGAAGGGGTCCGGGGCCCCGGGGAGGAGCAGTACTTC
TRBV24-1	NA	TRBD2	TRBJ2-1	CATSENLAAAQFF	TGTGCCACCAGTGAGAATCTAGCGGCGGCGCAGTTCTTC
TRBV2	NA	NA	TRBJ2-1	CASSDRLGPYNEQFF	TGTGCCAGCAGTGACCGCCTAGGCCCCTACAATGAGCAGTTCTTC
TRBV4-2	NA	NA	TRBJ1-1	CASSQGGQLNTEAFF	TGTGCCAGCAGCCAAGGTGGACAGTTGAACACTGAAGCTTTCTTT
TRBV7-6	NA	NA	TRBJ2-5	CASSLTVGVQETQYF	TGTGCCAGCAGCTTAACGGTAGGAGTACAAGAGACCCAGTACTTC
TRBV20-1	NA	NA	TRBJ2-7	CSATLSGYEQYF	TGCAGTGCTACTTTGAGCGGGTACGAGCAGTACTTC
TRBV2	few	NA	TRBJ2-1	CASSDPGAGATYNEQFF	TGTGCCAGCAGTGATCCAGGGGCGGGAGCCACCTACAATGAGCAGTTCTTC
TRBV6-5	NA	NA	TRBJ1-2	CASGERTFLGGYTF	TGTGCCAGCGGTGAGAGGACGTTTTTGGGAGGCTACACCTTC
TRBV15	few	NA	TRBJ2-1	CATSREGERVNEQFF	TGTGCCACCAGCAGAGAGGGAGAACGGGTCAATGAGCAGTTCTTC
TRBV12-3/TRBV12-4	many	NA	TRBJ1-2	CASTLGGLYTNYGYTF	TGTGCCAGCACCCTAGGGGGGCTTTACACCAACTATGGCTACACCTTC
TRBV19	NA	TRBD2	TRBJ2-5	CASSMRTSGLQETQYF	TGTGCCAGTAGTATGAGGACTAGCGGGCTCCAAGAGACCCAGTACTTC
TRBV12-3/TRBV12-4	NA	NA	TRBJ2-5	CASTIEQLQETQYF	TGTGCCAGCACCATAGAACAGCTCCAAGAGACCCAGTACTTC